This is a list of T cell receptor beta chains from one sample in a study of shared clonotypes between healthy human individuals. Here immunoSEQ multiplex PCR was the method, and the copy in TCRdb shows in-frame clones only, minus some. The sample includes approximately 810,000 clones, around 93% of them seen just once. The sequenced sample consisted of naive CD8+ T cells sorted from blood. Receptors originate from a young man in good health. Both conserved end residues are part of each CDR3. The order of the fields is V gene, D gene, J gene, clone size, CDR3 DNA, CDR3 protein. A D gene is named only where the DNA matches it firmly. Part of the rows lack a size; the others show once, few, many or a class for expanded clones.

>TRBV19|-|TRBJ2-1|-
TGTGCCAGTAGCCCGTCTTCGGGAGAGCTCTCCTACAATGAGCAGTTCTTC
CASSPSSGELSYNEQFF
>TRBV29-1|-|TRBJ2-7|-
TGCAGCGTTGTTGGGGGATTCGCCTACGAGCAGTACTTC
CSVVGGFAYEQYF
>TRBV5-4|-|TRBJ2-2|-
TGTGCCAGCATTGGAAAGGCCGGGGAGCTGTTTTTT
CASIGKAGELFF
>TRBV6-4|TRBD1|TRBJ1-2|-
TGTGCCAGCAGTGACTCTGGACAGGAGCCCCTGGGCTACACCTTC
CASSDSGQEPLGYTF
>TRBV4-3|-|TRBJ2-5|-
TGCGCCAGCAGCCAAGATACAGGGAGGGACGAGACCCAGTACTTC
CASSQDTGRDETQYF
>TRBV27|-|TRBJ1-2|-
TGTGCCAGCAGTTTTGGGCCAGCCAGCTATGGCTACACCTTC
CASSFGPASYGYTF
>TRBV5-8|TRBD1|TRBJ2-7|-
TGTGCCAGCAGCGGGGGACAGATATACGAGCAGTACTTC
CASSGGQIYEQYF
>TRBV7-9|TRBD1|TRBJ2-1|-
TGTGCCAGCAGCCCGCAATCCGGGACAGGGTACGTGAATGAGCAGTTCTTC
CASSPQSGTGYVNEQFF
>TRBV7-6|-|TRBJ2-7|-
TGTGCCAGCAGCTTATCTACAGGAGATCGCCTCGAGCAGTACTTC
CASSLSTGDRLEQYF
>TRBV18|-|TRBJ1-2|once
TGTGCCAGCTCACCACCGGATTATGGAGCTAACTATGGCTACACCTTC
CASSPPDYGANYGYTF
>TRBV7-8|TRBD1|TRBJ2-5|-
TGTGCCAGCAGCTTGCAGGGGGCAAATTTGGAGACCCAGTACTTC
CASSLQGANLETQYF
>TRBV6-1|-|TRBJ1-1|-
TGTGCCAGCACTGAGGGGGGGACTGAAGCTTTCTTT
CASTEGGTEAFF
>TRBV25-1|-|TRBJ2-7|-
TGTGCCAGCAGTGTGTCCTACGAGCAGTACTTC
CASSVSYEQYF
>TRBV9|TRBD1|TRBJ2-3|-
TGTGCCAGCAGCAACCTCGGACAGGGAGGTACAGATACGCAGTATTTT
CASSNLGQGGTDTQYF
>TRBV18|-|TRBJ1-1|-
TGTGCCAGCTCACCCTCAGGCGGGAATACCGAAGCTTTCTTT
CASSPSGGNTEAFF
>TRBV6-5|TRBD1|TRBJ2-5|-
TGTGCCAGCAGTTACTCGACAGGGAATCAAGAGACCCAGTACTTC
CASSYSTGNQETQYF
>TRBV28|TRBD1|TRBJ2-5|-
TGTGCCAGCAGTCGCCGGGACAGGGGGCTAGAGACCCAGTACTTC
CASSRRDRGLETQYF
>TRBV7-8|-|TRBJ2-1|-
TGTGCCAGCAGCTCGCCGACCTCTTTAGCGGTAAGCTCCTACAATGAGCAGTTCTTC
CASSSPTSLAVSSYNEQFF
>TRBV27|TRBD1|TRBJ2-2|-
TGTGCCAGCAGTTCAACCGGGACAGGGGTCGGGGAGCTGTTTTTT
CASSSTGTGVGELFF
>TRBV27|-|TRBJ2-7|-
TGTGCCAGCAGTTTATTCCCGAACGGCGAGCAGTACTTC
CASSLFPNGEQYF
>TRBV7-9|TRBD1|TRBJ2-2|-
TGTGCCAGCAGCCACAGCCCGGGACAGGGGCTCCGGGGGGAGCTGTTTTTT
CASSHSPGQGLRGELFF
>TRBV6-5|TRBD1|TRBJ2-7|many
TGTGCCAGCAAGGGGGCCTCCTACGAGCAGTACTTC
CASKGASYEQYF
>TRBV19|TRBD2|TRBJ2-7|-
TGTGCCAGTAGTCCAGCGGGAGGCTACGAGCAGTACTTC
CASSPAGGYEQYF
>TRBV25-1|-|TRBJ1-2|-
TGTGCCAGCAGTCCTCAGGGGTACTATGGCTACACCTTC
CASSPQGYYGYTF
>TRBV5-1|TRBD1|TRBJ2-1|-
TGCGCCAGCAGCTCGTTAACCGGGACAGGCAATGAGCAGTTCTTC
CASSSLTGTGNEQFF
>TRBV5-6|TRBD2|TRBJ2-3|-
TGTGCCAGCAGCCGCGGGAGGGCCAGCGGTACGCAGTATTTT
CASSRGRASGTQYF
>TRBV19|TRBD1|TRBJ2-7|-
TGTGCCAGTAGAAGGTTTGAGGGACAGTTCTCCTACGAGCAGTACTTC
CASRRFEGQFSYEQYF
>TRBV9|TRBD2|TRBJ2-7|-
TGTGCCAGCAGCGCAGGACCGACTAGCGGGATAGCAGACGAGCAGTACTTC
CASSAGPTSGIADEQYF
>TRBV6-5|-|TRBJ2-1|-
TGTGCCAGCAGTTACGGCAATGAGCAGTTCTTC
CASSYGNEQFF
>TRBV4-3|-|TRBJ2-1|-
TGCGCCAGCAGCCAAGGTTTCTTCTCGGACAGACAGATCCGGGACGGAAACAATGAGCAGTTCTTC
CASSQGFFSDRQIRDGNNEQFF
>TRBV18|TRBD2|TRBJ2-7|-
TGTGCCAGCTCACCGGGACTAGCGGGAGTCCTCTCCTACGAGCAGTACTTC
CASSPGLAGVLSYEQYF
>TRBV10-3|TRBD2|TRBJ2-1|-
TGTGCCATGTGTTGCGGGAGCGAGGACAATGAGCAGTTCTTC
CAMCCGSEDNEQFF
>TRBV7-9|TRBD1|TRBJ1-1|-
TGTGCCAGCAGCGAAGGACAGGGGGCCAACACTGAAGCTTTCTTT
CASSEGQGANTEAFF
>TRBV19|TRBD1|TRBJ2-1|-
TGTGCCAGTAGTATACTCCGGGACAGGGCCTATGAGCAGTTCTTC
CASSILRDRAYEQFF
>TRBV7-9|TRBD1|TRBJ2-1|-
TGTGCCAGCAGCCACCTAGACAGGGGGCTAAAGGATGAGCAGTTCTTC
CASSHLDRGLKDEQFF
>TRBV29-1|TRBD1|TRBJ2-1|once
TGCAGCGTTGTTCCGACAGGGGTTAAGGGAGTTTGGAATGAGCAGTTCTTC
CSVVPTGVKGVWNEQFF
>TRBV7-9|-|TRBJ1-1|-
TGTGCCAGCAGATCAGGGATTCCGGACACTGAAGCTTTCTTT
CASRSGIPDTEAFF
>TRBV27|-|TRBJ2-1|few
TGTGCCAGCAGTTCGGACGACAATGAGCAGTTCTTC
CASSSDDNEQFF
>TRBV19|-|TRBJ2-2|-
TGTGCCAGTAGTCCCCTGGAATGGAACATGAACACCGGGGAGCTGTTTTTT
CASSPLEWNMNTGELFF
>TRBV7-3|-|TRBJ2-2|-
TGTGCCAGCAGCCCCGGGACATTGGGGACCGGGGAGCTGTTTTTT
CASSPGTLGTGELFF
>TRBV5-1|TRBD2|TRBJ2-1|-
TGCGCCAGCAGCGAGGATGCTAGCGGGACCTACGAAGATGAGCAGTTCTTC
CASSEDASGTYEDEQFF
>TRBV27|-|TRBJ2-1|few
TGTGCCAGCAGTCGAGTCTCGGGGGAGCAGTTCTTC
CASSRVSGEQFF
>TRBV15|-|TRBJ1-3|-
TGTGCCACCAGCAGTGGCCCCCTGGCGCTCGTTGGAAACACCATATATTTT
CATSSGPLALVGNTIYF
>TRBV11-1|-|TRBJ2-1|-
TGTGCCAGCAGCTCCAAGGCCCTCGAGCAGTTCTTC
CASSSKALEQFF